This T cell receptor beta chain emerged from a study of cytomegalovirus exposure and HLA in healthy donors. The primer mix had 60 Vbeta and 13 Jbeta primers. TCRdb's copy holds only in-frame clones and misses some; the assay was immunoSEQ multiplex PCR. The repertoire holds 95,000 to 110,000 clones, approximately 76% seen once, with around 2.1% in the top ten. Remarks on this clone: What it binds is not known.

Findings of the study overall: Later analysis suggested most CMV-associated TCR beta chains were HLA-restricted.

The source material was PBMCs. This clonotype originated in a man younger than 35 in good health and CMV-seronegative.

DNA of the CDR3: TGTGCCAGCAGCTTCACAGACAGGGGCTCTGGAAACACCATATATTTT. Translation: CASSFTDRGSGNTIYF. V is TRBV9 and J is TRBJ1-3, with 8 bases aligning to TRBD1. There are 16 residues in the CDR3. The germline V gene encodes CDR1 SGDLS and CDR2 YYNGEE. The trim removed 4 bases at V and 0 bases at J, leaving 6 bases unmatched.